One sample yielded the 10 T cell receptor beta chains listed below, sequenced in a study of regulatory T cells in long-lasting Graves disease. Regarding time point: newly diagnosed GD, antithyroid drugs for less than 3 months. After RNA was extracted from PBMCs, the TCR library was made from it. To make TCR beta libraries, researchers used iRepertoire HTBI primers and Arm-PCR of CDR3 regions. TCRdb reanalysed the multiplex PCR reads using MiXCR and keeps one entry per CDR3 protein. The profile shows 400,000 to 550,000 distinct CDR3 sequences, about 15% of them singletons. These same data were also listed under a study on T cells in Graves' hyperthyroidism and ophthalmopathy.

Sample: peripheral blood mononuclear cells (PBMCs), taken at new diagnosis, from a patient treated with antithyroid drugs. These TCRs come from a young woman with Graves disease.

CDR3 sequence: CASRVSGTVTNEKLFF. The CDR3 nucleotides read TGTGCCAGTAGGGTCTCAGGGACAGTAACTAATGAAAAACTGTTTTTT. This chain joins TRBV19 and TRBJ1-4; 7 positions match TRBD1. The junction had 8 bases not matched to a gene; V was cut back by 6 bases and J by 1 base. Looked up from germline, CDR1 is LNHDA and CDR2 is SQIVND (reference sequence). The length of the CDR3 is 16 residues.

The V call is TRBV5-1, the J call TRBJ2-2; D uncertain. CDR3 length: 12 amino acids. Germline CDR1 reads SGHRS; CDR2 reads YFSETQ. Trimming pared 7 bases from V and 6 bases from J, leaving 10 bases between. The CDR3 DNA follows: TGCGCCAGCGTCTTAAGGCCCGGGGAGCTGTTTTTT. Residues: CASVLRPGELFF.

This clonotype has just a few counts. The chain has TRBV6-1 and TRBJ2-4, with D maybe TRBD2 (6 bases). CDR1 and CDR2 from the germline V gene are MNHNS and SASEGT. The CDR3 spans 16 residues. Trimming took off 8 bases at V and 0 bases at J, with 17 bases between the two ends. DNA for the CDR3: TGTGCCAGCCGGGACTCTTCCTCGGGAGCCAAAAACATTCAGTACTTC. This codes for CASRDSSSGAKNIQYF.

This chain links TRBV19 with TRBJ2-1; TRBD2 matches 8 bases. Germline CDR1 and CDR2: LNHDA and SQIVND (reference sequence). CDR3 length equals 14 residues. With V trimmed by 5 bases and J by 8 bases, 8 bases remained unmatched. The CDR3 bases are TGTGCCAGTAGTGCCGGGGGGGGCGTCGATGAGCAGTTCTTC. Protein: CASSAGGGVDEQFF.

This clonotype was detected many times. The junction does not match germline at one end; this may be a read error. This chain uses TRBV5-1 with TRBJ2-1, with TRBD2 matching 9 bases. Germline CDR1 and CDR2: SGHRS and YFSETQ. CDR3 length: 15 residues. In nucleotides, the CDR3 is TGTGCCAGCAGCTTATCTAGCGGGGCCTACAATGAGCAGTTCTTC. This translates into CASSLSSGAYNEQFF. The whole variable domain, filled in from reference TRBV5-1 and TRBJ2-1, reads KAGVTQTPRYLIKTRGQQVTLSCSPISGHRSVSWYQQTPGQGLQFLFEYFSETQRNKGNFPGRFSGRQFSNSRSEMNVSTLELGDSALYLCASSLSSGAYNEQFFGPGTRLTVL.

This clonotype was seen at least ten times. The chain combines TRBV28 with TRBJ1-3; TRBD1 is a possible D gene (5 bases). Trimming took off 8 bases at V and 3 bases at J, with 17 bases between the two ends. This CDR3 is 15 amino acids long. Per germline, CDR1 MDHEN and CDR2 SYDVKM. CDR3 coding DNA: TGTGCCAGCGGAAAAGCCTCAGGGTATGGAAACACCATATATTTT. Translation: CASGKASGYGNTIYF.

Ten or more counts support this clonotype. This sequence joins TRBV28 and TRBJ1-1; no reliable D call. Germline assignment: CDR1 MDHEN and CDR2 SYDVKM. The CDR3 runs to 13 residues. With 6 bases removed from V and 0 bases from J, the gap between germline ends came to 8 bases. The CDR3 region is CASSQALNTEAFF. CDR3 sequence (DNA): TGTGCCAGCAGCCAGGCTTTGAACACTGAAGCTTTCTTT.

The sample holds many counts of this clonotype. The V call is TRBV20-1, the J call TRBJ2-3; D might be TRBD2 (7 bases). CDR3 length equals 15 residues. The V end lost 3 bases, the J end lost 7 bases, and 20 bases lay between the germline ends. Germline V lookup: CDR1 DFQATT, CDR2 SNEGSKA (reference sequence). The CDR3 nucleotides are TGCAGTGCTAGTGGTTGGCGGGGGCTCATGAATACGCAGTATTTT. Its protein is CSASGWRGLMNTQYF.

Here the CDR3 reads CSARLAGDEQFF. The CDR3 region has the DNA TGCAGTGCTAGACTAGCGGGAGATGAGCAGTTCTTC. The genes are TRBV20-1 and TRBJ2-1; 10 bases fit TRBD2. Germline CDR1 and CDR2: DFQATT and SNEGSKA (reference sequence). With V trimmed by 2 bases and J by 8 bases, 0 bases remained unmatched. The CDR3 totals 12 residues.

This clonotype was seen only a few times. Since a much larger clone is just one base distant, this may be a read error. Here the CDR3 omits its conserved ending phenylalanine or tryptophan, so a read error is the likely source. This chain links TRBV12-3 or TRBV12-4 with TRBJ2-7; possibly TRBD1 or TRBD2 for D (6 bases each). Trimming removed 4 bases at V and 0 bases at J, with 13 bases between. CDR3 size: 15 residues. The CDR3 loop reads CASSWGAPSSYEQYL. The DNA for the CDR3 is TGTGCCAGCAGTTGGGGGGCGCCGAGCTCCTACGAGCAGTACCTC.